This TCR beta chain was recorded in a study of identical twins. This clonotype was picked up many times. Antigen unknown. It was template switching that added a universal primer site, and there were unique molecular identifiers on the cDNA. TCRdb processed the 5' RACE reads anew with MiXCR; each CDR3 protein has one entry. The profile shows about 890,000 distinct CDR3 sequences, around an eighth of them singletons. Deletions cut 0 bases from V and 7 bases from J, with 19 bases between. The CDR3 has 16 residues. Per the germline V gene, CDR1 is SGHRS and CDR2 is YFSETQ. Regarding the study as a whole: A lower insertion count was a feature of abundant cord blood beta clonotypes, with no such feature in memory repertoires. The conclusions drew on cross-sectional statistical analysis instead of tracking the same donors.

This sample also belongs to another study, concerning yellow fever vaccine responses in identical twins.

The TCR originated in a woman between 18 and 30 years old in good health. The genes are TRBV5-1 and TRBJ1-2; D uncertain. The sample taken for sequencing was PBMCs. The CDR3 DNA reads as TGCGCCAGCAGCTTGGCCGAGAGTGGATACTCGAGTGGCTACACCTTC. This sequence encodes CASSLAESGYSSGYTF.